A selection of T cell receptor beta chains follows, all from one sample in a study of CD8 T cells in ankylosing spondylitis. Each CDR3 protein is one row after TCRdb ran MiXCR on the 5' RACE reads. The table has 250,000 to 300,000 distinct CDR3 sequences, 15% to 20% seen once; the top ten hold approximately 32%. The sequenced sample was blood, either unsorted or a sorted T cell fraction (not recorded which). All receptors come from a male donor with ankylosing spondylitis or in good health (not recorded which). Both conserved end residues are part of each CDR3. D genes are given only for firm matches. Size values are once, few and many counts, or a class for expanded clones, and some rows have none.

d_gene	v_gene	abundance	j_gene	CDR3aa	CDR3nt
-	TRBV13	-	TRBJ1-1	CASSPTGREAFF	TGTGCCAGCAGCCCAACGGGCCGCGAGGCTTTCTTT
TRBD1	TRBV7-2	-	TRBJ2-1	CASSQAGTAFNEQFF	TGTGCCAGCAGCCAGGCCGGGACAGCGTTCAATGAGCAGTTCTTC
TRBD2	TRBV7-2	-	TRBJ2-7	CASSSGLMYEQYF	TGTGCCAGCAGCTCGGGACTAATGTACGAGCAGTACTTC
TRBD2	TRBV20-1	few	TRBJ2-7	CSARPLAGVIGYEQYF	TGCAGTGCTAGACCACTAGCGGGAGTTATTGGGTACGAGCAGTACTTC
TRBD1	TRBV11-1	-	TRBJ2-1	CASSLSGQGYYNEQFF	TGTGCCAGCAGCTTATCGGGACAGGGTTACTACAATGAGCAGTTCTTC
TRBD1	TRBV9	-	TRBJ2-1	CASSMTGGPYNEQFF	TGTGCCAGCAGCATGACAGGGGGTCCCTACAATGAGCAGTTCTTC
TRBD1	TRBV29-1	many	TRBJ1-2	CSVDLTGTRGYTF	TGCAGCGTTGATTTGACAGGGACTCGCGGCTACACCTTC
-	TRBV9	few	TRBJ1-2	CASTGASNYGYTF	TGTGCCAGCACGGGGGCGTCTAACTATGGCTACACCTTC
TRBD1	TRBV25-1	-	TRBJ2-7	CASSDFGTGTYEQYF	TGTGCCAGCAGTGACTTTGGGACAGGGACCTACGAGCAGTACTTC
-	TRBV5-6	few	TRBJ1-2	CASSSGGKDYGYTF	TGTGCCAGCAGCTCGGGGGGTAAGGACTATGGCTACACCTTC
-	TRBV7-2	-	TRBJ2-3	CASSYGPSDTQYF	TGTGCCAGCAGCTACGGACCTTCAGATACGCAGTATTTT
-	TRBV6-1	few	TRBJ2-1	CASRAGGLYNEQFF	TGTGCCAGCAGGGCCGGGGGCTTATACAATGAGCAGTTCTTC
TRBD2	TRBV6-2/TRBV6-3	-	TRBJ2-1	CASCSLAGEDEQFF	TGTGCCAGCTGCTCCCTAGCGGGAGAGGATGAGCAGTTCTTC
-	TRBV20-1	-	TRBJ2-2	CSATTSNTGELFF	TGCAGTGCCACTACCTCGAACACCGGGGAGCTGTTTTTT
-	TRBV7-9	many	TRBJ1-1	CASSYDSWGAEAFF	TGTGCCAGCAGCTACGATTCATGGGGGGCTGAAGCTTTCTTT
TRBD2	TRBV7-9	-	TRBJ2-1	CASISTSGSYNEQFF	TGTGCCAGCATCTCCACTAGCGGGAGTTACAATGAGCAGTTCTTC
-	TRBV14	many	TRBJ2-2	CASSQDWATANTGELFF	TGTGCCAGCAGCCAAGACTGGGCAACGGCGAACACCGGGGAGCTGTTTTTT
TRBD2	TRBV27	-	TRBJ2-1	CASTAGTSGRSHNEQFF	TGTGCCAGCACCGCAGGGACTAGCGGGAGAAGCCACAATGAGCAGTTCTTC
-	TRBV27	-	TRBJ2-1	CATSRGLYNEQFF	TGTGCCACCTCTCGGGGTCTTTACAATGAGCAGTTCTTC
TRBD2	TRBV29-1	-	TRBJ2-1	CSVEDHGRVYEQFF	TGCAGCGTTGAAGATCACGGGAGGGTCTATGAGCAGTTCTTC
-	TRBV14	-	TRBJ2-5	CASSPWGADEETQYF	TGTGCCAGCAGCCCCTGGGGGGCCGACGAAGAGACCCAGTACTTC
-	TRBV29-1	-	TRBJ2-7	CSVGRGPSLEQYF	TGCAGCGTTGGGCGGGGACCGAGCCTCGAGCAGTACTTC
TRBD1	TRBV27	few	TRBJ1-6	CATQTGGASTGSPLHF	TGTGCCACTCAAACAGGGGGCGCCTCGACAGGATCACCCCTCCACTTT
-	TRBV19	few	TRBJ1-1	CASQRQMNTEAFF	TGTGCCAGTCAGAGACAGATGAACACTGAAGCTTTCTTT
-	TRBV4-1	many	TRBJ1-3	CASSQVVLDTGNTIYF	TGCGCCAGCAGCCAAGTTGTTCTGGATACTGGAAACACCATATATTTT
-	TRBV19	-	TRBJ2-7	CASSIFGGVNYEQYF	TGTGCCAGTAGTATCTTTGGGGGTGTCAACTACGAGCAGTACTTC
-	TRBV10-3	few	TRBJ2-3	CAISESKADTQYF	TGTGCCATCAGTGAGTCGAAGGCAGATACGCAGTATTTT
-	TRBV29-1	few	TRBJ2-3	CSVVAVAAVSPDTQYF	TGCAGCGTTGTGGCAGTGGCGGCCGTTTCGCCCGATACGCAGTATTTT
TRBD1	TRBV4-1	-	TRBJ1-2	CASSQDPGQGEWYGYTF	TGCGCCAGCAGCCAAGATCCCGGACAGGGGGAATGGTATGGCTACACCTTC
-	TRBV3-1	-	TRBJ1-1	CASSPALPGTEAFF	TGTGCCAGCAGCCCCGCCCTCCCGGGGACTGAAGCTTTCTTT
-	TRBV4-1	-	TRBJ2-5	CASSQEAGRGHQETQYF	TGCGCCAGCAGCCAAGAAGCCGGAAGGGGCCACCAAGAGACCCAGTACTTC
TRBD2	TRBV29-1	-	TRBJ2-7	CSVEGGGTYEQYF	TGCAGCGTTGAAGGGGGAGGGACCTACGAGCAGTACTTC
-	TRBV11-2	-	TRBJ2-2	CASSLDVTTGARTGELFF	TGTGCCAGCAGCTTAGATGTGACGACGGGAGCGCGCACCGGGGAGCTGTTTTTT
TRBD2	TRBV14	-	TRBJ2-1	CASSNRLAGDNEQFF	TGTGCCAGCAGCAATAGACTAGCGGGGGACAATGAGCAGTTCTTC
-	TRBV6-2/TRBV6-3	few	TRBJ2-1	CASSNTGDSYNEQFF	TGTGCCAGCAGTAACACAGGGGACTCGTACAATGAGCAGTTCTTC
-	TRBV28	-	TRBJ2-2	CASSSWTITGELFF	TGTGCCAGCAGTTCTTGGACAATCACCGGGGAGCTGTTTTTT
-	TRBV7-9	few	TRBJ2-7	CASSLEIGPRTYEQYF	TGTGCCAGCAGCTTAGAGATCGGCCCCCGCACCTACGAGCAGTACTTC
-	TRBV29-1	few	TRBJ2-4	CSVEDYGLEADIQYF	TGCAGCGTTGAAGATTATGGGTTGGAGGCTGACATTCAGTACTTC
-	TRBV6-1	-	TRBJ2-6	CASSPTRGGATVLTF	TGTGCCAGCAGTCCAACCAGGGGTGGGGCCACCGTCCTGACTTTC
-	TRBV12-3/TRBV12-4	-	TRBJ2-1	CASSLGPAHFF	TGTGCCAGCAGTTTGGGTCCGGCGCATTTCTTC
TRBD2	TRBV11-2	few	TRBJ2-1	CASSLGVLASGRYRWENEQFF	TGTGCCAGCAGCTTAGGGGTCCTTGCTAGCGGGAGGTATCGATGGGAGAATGAGCAGTTCTTC
-	TRBV24-1	-	TRBJ2-1	CATSDFARNEQFF	TGTGCCACCAGTGATTTCGCTCGGAATGAGCAGTTCTTC
TRBD2	TRBV9	few	TRBJ2-4	CASNMGGSQNIQYF	TGTGCCAGCAATATGGGCGGGAGCCAAAACATTCAGTACTTC
-	TRBV4-1	few	TRBJ1-1	CASSQGFPTFEAFF	TGCGCCAGCAGCCAAGGGTTCCCAACATTTGAAGCTTTCTTT
TRBD2	TRBV5-1	few	TRBJ2-3	CASSSRIAGGDTDTQYF	TGCGCCAGCAGCTCCAGGATAGCGGGAGGGGACACAGATACGCAGTATTTT
TRBD2	TRBV5-1	many	TRBJ2-1	CASSSGLAGDEQFF	TGCGCCAGCAGCTCCGGACTAGCGGGAGATGAGCAGTTCTTC